Following are 20 T cell receptor beta chains from one sample sequenced in a study of identifying expanded T cells in peripheral blood. This table comes from immunoSEQ multiplex PCR, and its TCRdb copy is limited to in-frame clones, with some not included. The top ten hold roughly 17% of the sample, which has 100,000 or so clones, more than 85% seen once. Material for sequencing was blood. These TCRs come from a person aged 18 to 70 in good health.

This chain uses TRBV9 with TRBJ2-5, with D perhaps matching TRBD1 (6 bases). The CDR3 has 15 residues. In germline, CDR1 is SGDLS, CDR2 YYNGEE. Deletions cut 0 bases from V and 5 bases from J, with 14 bases between. The CDR3 DNA is TGTGCCAGCAGCGTAGGTTACAGGGTGGTGGAGACCCAGTACTTC. Amino acid sequence: CASSVGYRVVETQYF.

The gene calls are TRBV5-8 and TRBJ1-2; 7 nucleotides match TRBD1. Looked up from germline, CDR1 is SGHTS and CDR2 is YDEGEE. The CDR3 covers 16 residues. V shed 4 bases and J 8 bases; nucleotides not matched to a gene: 17. This CDR3 is CASSTPGQIFVDGYTF. CDR3 nucleotide sequence: TGTGCCAGCAGCACACCGGGACAGATTTTCGTGGACGGCTACACCTTC.

This chain uses TRBV13 with TRBJ2-3; 11 bases align to TRBD2. The CDR3 is 15 amino acids. From germline, CDR1 is PRHDT and CDR2 FYEKMQ (reference sequence). Germline trimming cut 2 bases from V and 5 bases from J; bases unmatched to any gene: 3. The CDR3 DNA sequence: TGTGCCAGCAGCTTAAGGCTAGCGGGGGGAGATACGCAGTATTTT. It translates to CASSLRLAGGDTQYF. Looking up the rest from reference TRBV13 and TRBJ2-3 gives the full variable domain: AAGVIQSPRHLIKEKRETATLKCYPIPRHDTVYWYQQGPGQDPQFLISFYEKMQSDKGSIPDRFSAQQFSDYHSELNMSSLELGDSALYFCASSLRLAGGDTQYFGPGTRLTVL.

The gene calls are TRBV11-2 and TRBJ2-1, with D perhaps matching TRBD2 (7 bases). The CDR3 length is 15 residues. Germline V CDR1 and CDR2: SGHAT, FQNNGV. Between the trimmed V and J ends, which lost 1 base and 9 bases, there was a span of 16 bases. The CDR3 loop reads CASSLGGGGWVEQFF. CDR3 DNA sequence: TGTGCCAGCAGCTTAGGAGGGGGGGGTTGGGTTGAGCAGTTCTTC.

This clone was counted a single time. CDR3 DNA sequence: TGTGCCAGCAGTGAATGGGTTCAGCCCCAGCATTTT. As protein: CASSEWVQPQHF. The chain employs TRBV2 and TRBJ1-5; D unresolved. Germline CDR1 SNHLY, CDR2 FYNNEI. V lost 2 bases to trimming and J lost 6 bases, with 5 bases between them. The CDR3 covers 12 residues.

This chain joins TRBV29-1 and TRBJ1-2; D uncertain. Germline-derived CDR1 and CDR2 are SQVTM and ANQGSEA. CDR3 length: 12 residues. V lost 3 bases, J lost 4 bases, and 9 bases lay in between. The CDR3 loop reads CSVDMDFYGYTF. The DNA for the CDR3 is TGCAGCGTTGATATGGATTTCTATGGCTACACCTTC. Supplemented by reference TRBV29-1 and TRBJ1-2, the full variable domain reads SAVISQKPSRDICQRGTSLTIQCQVDSQVTMMFWYRQQPGQSLTLIATANQGSEATYESGFVIDKFPISRPNLTFSTLTVSNMSPEDSSIYLCSVDMDFYGYTFGSGTRLTVV.

The chain carries TRBV28 and TRBJ2-7; 10 bases are a match to TRBD1. The germline V gene has CDR1 MDHEN and CDR2 SYDVKM. The CDR3 consists of 16 residues. The trim removed 6 bases at V and 4 bases at J, leaving 12 bases unmatched. The CDR3 nucleotides read TGTGCCAGCAGCATCCTCGGGACAGGGGTCGAGTACGAGCAGTACTTC. This gives the protein CASSILGTGVEYEQYF.

The CDR3 sequence: CASIPGQHSYEQYF. Here the CDR3 DNA reads TGTGCCAGCATCCCTGGACAGCACTCCTACGAGCAGTACTTC. The V and J genes are TRBV28 and TRBJ2-7; TRBD1 is a possible D gene (6 bases). V was shortened by 7 bases and J by 0 bases, with 13 bases between the two germline ends. CDR3 size: 14 residues. Germline V lookup: CDR1 MDHEN, CDR2 SYDVKM.

V usage is TRBV5-5 and J usage is TRBJ2-7, with 7 bases that match TRBD1. V shed 4 bases and J 0 bases; nucleotides not matched to a gene: 7. The CDR3 consists of 15 residues. Per the germline V gene, CDR1 is SGHKS and CDR2 is YYEKEE (reference sequence). CDR3 region: CASSENHRGSYEQYF. As DNA, the CDR3 is TGTGCCAGCAGCGAGAACCACAGGGGCTCCTACGAGCAGTACTTC.

By frequency in the sample, this clone is medium-sized (0.01 to 0.1%). J is TRBJ1-3 and V is TRBV4-3; D gene uncertain. The V gene's germline CDR1 is LGHNA and CDR2 YSLEER. The V end was cut by 0 bases, the J end by 3 bases, with 9 bases between. The CDR3 covers 15 residues. The CDR3 nucleotides read TGCGCCAGCAGCCAAGACTGGAGAAGTGGAAACACCATATATTTT. It specifies CASSQDWRSGNTIYF.

This sequence joins TRBV7-2 and TRBJ2-2; D unclear. The CDR3 runs 13 residues. CDR1 and CDR2 from the germline V gene are SGHTA and FQGNSA. Trimming stripped 5 bases from V and 1 base from J, with 5 bases between. CDR3 nucleotides: TGTGCCAGCAGCCCGGGGAACACCGGGGAGCTGTTTTTT. Translation gives CASSPGNTGELFF.

This chain uses TRBV4-3 with TRBJ2-2; 11 nucleotides match TRBD2. The CDR3 totals 19 residues. V gave up 2 bases and J gave up 1 base; unmatched junction bases: 9. Germline CDR1 LGHNA, CDR2 YSLEER. CDR3 amino acids: CASSQIGLAGELNTGELFF. CDR3 nucleotide sequence: TGCGCCAGCAGCCAAATAGGACTAGCGGGCGAACTGAACACCGGGGAGCTGTTTTTT.

This clone was picked up one time. V usage is TRBV4-1 and J usage is TRBJ1-2; TRBD1 matches at 9 bases. The V gene end was trimmed by 3 bases and the J gene end by 5 bases; junction bases not matched to a gene: 7. Per germline, CDR1 MGHRA and CDR2 YSYEKL. The CDR3 loop spans 15 amino acids. In DNA form, the CDR3 reads TGCGCCAGCAGCCAGGCTGGGACAGGGATGTATGGCTACACCTTC. As protein: CASSQAGTGMYGYTF.

This clone appeared a single time. This chain joins TRBV5-1 and TRBJ2-6, with unresolved D. Germline lookup yields CDR1 SGHRS and CDR2 YFSETQ. V was shortened by 0 bases and J by 2 bases, with 6 bases between the two germline ends. This CDR3 has 15 amino acids. The CDR3 spells CASSLEETGANVLTF. The CDR3, as DNA: TGCGCCAGCAGCTTGGAGGAAACTGGGGCCAACGTCCTGACTTTC.

J is TRBJ1-1 and V is TRBV18; TRBD1 matches at 7 bases. The CDR3 consists of 13 residues. V gave up 3 bases and J gave up 4 bases; unmatched junction bases: 2. The V gene's germline CDR1 is KGHSH and CDR2 LQKENI. This CDR3 is CASSPGQATEAFF. In nucleotides, the CDR3 is TGTGCCAGCTCACCCGGACAGGCCACTGAAGCTTTCTTT.

The V gene is TRBV19, the J gene TRBJ2-1; 15 nucleotides align to TRBD2. With 6 bases clipped from V and 4 bases from J, the junction kept 7 bases outside the gene matches. The CDR3 runs to 17 residues. Per the germline V gene, CDR1 is LNHDA and CDR2 is SQIVND (reference sequence). CDR3 DNA: TGTGCCAGTAGACACATGGGACTAGCGGGGGGTTACAATGAGCAGTTCTTC. This sequence encodes CASRHMGLAGGYNEQFF.

The chain uses TRBV4-1 and TRBJ1-1; D may be TRBD1 (6 bases). V was clipped by 3 bases and J by 4 bases, with 15 bases between them. The CDR3 length is 15 residues. Per germline, CDR1 MGHRA and CDR2 YSYEKL. The CDR3 coding sequence is TGCGCCAGCAGCCAGCCCCAGGGGATGGGCACTGAAGCTTTCTTT. Translated: CASSQPQGMGTEAFF.

V gene TRBV18 combines with J gene TRBJ1-1, with D maybe TRBD1 (6 bases). V was clipped by 2 bases and J by 7 bases, with 8 bases between them. Germline CDR1 is KGHSH and CDR2 is LQKENI. The CDR3 loop spans 12 amino acids. The CDR3: CASSPGGGEAFF. The CDR3 nucleotides are TGTGCCAGCTCACCAGGGGGCGGTGAAGCTTTCTTT.

The V gene is TRBV5-4, the J gene TRBJ1-1, with D maybe TRBD1 (6 bases). The CDR3 extends over 14 amino acids. The V and J ends lost 4 bases and 0 bases respectively, with 10 bases between them. From germline, CDR1 is SGHNT and CDR2 YYREEE (reference sequence). The CDR3 region is CASSADRLNTEAFF. The CDR3 DNA is TGTGCCAGCAGCGCCGACAGGTTGAACACTGAAGCTTTCTTT.

The V and J genes are TRBV9 and TRBJ2-2; TRBD1 matches 10 bases. This CDR3 is 16 amino acids long. CDR1 is SGDLS and CDR2 is YYNGEE in the germline V gene. V lost 3 bases to trimming and J lost 6 bases; unmatched junction nucleotides: 8. The CDR3 sequence: CASSAPGTGVAGELFF. The CDR3 DNA reads TGTGCCAGCAGCGCCCCCGGGACAGGGGTCGCCGGGGAGCTGTTTTTT.